This paragraph reports one T cell receptor (beta chain). This specimen comes from a study of blood T cell repertoires in COVID-19. Study-level background: The United States, Italy and Spain provided the acute and convalescent COVID-19 samples. Nucleic acid was either cDNA or gDNA, and it came from T cells, B-cell-depleted T cells, or PBMCs.

Source study methods: Reference gene primer amplification gave nucleated cell count estimates. Libraries were prepared by immunoSEQ multiplex PCR; TCRdb keeps only in-frame clonotypes and omits some of them. The V and J calls and clone size come from that table; D and trimming were worked out from the DNA. The sample lists 70,000 or so clones, 90% occurring once. The source is a woman between 18 and 29 years old with acute or convalescent COVID-19. Sequencing was done on a sample of peripheral blood.

The CDR3 reads CASSWGQGNEQYF. The DNA of the CDR3 is TGTGCCAGCAGCTGGGGACAGGGGAACGAGCAGTACTTC. The rearrangement joins TRBV28 to TRBJ2-7; 10 bases fit TRBD1. Germline trimming cut 6 bases from V and 5 bases from J; bases unmatched to any gene: 4. Germline CDR1 and CDR2: MDHEN and SYDVKM. This CDR3 region has 13 residues.